The source of this TCR beta chain is a study of beta chain features in type 1 diabetes. Study-wide results and caveats: Shortening of TCRB CDR3s, moderate but significant, appeared in all four CD4+ subsets of Type 1 diabetes patients. Reduced insertions and increased deletions marked VDJ junctions in type 1 diabetes patients.

CDR3 length: 14 residues. V was pared by 1 base and J by 7 bases, with 15 bases between. Germline values: CDR1 SGHNT, CDR2 YYREEE (reference sequence). About this clone: No antigen is known for it.

Expressed TCRB transcripts were sequenced after all isolated RNA was converted to cDNA. The assay was immunoSEQ multiplex PCR, and TCRdb's table has in-frame clones only and misses some. The sample gives under 300,000 clones, more than 11% of which show up once; approximately 0.018% is in the top ten. V usage is TRBV5-4 and J usage is TRBJ2-7; D might be TRBD1 (6 bases). This receptor was obtained from a man aged 25 to 40 with type 1 diabetes. The sequenced sample was naive CD4+ T cells from blood. The chain's CDR3 is CASSLPGDMGEQYF. Written as DNA, the CDR3 is TGTGCCAGCAGCTTGCCAGGGGATATGGGGGAGCAGTACTTC. Drawing the rest from reference TRBV5-4 and TRBJ2-7, the complete variable domain is ETGVTQSPTHLIKTRGQQVTLRCSSQSGHNTVSWYQQALGQGPQFIFQYYREEENGRGNFPPRFSGLQFPNYSSELNVNALELDDSALYLCASSLPGDMGEQYFGPGTRLTVT.